Listed here is a single T cell receptor beta chain. Its antigen is undetermined. CDR1 and CDR2 (germline): SQVTM, ANQGSEA. V dropped 4 bases and J dropped 5; count of bases not matched to a gene: 9. The CDR3 contains 15 residues. This entry belongs to a study of cytomegalovirus exposure and HLA in healthy donors. Study-wide points: Per published reports, the classifier diagnosed cytomegalovirus status with high specificity and sensitivity. As confirmed in vitro, a few CMV-associated chains were specific for CMV antigens. TCR beta chains associated with HLA were, in a later analysis, more clonally expanded than equally common others.

The study ran its PCR with 60 Vbeta and 13 Jbeta primers. In the study's own analysis: It was a later analysis that counted about 80 million unique TCR beta chains, of which roughly 10 million were shared. Sequencing used immunoSEQ multiplex PCR; TCRdb keeps in-frame clones, though not all of them. D and trimming come from the DNA, and the V and J calls and clone size come from that table. In total, the table holds about 130,000 clones. The TCR sequence derives from a man aged 30 to 45 in good health and CMV-seronegative. This chain uses TRBV29-1 with TRBJ1-2; 11 bases agree with TRBD1. The source material was PBMCs. The CDR3 is CSVARGQGAGYGYTF. CDR3 DNA: TGCAGCGTTGCTCGAGGACAGGGGGCTGGGTATGGCTACACCTTC.